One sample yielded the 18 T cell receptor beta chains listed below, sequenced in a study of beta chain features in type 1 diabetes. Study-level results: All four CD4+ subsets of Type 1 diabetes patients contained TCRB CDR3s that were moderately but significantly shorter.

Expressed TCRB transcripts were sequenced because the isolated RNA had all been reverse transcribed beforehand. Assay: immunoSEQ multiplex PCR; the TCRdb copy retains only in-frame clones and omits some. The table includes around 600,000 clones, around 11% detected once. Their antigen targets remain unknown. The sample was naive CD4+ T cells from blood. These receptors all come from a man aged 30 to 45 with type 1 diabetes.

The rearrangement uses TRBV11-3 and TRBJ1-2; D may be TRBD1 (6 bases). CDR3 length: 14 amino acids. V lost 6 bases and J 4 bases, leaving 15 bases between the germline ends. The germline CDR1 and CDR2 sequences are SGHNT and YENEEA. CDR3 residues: CASRAGQGAYGYTF. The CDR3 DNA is TGTGCCAGCAGAGCGGGACAAGGGGCCTATGGCTACACCTTC.

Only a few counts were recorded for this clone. The CDR3 DNA sequence: TGTGCCAGCGGGGAAGGGGGATCCTACAATGAGCAGTTCTTC. It is translated as CASGEGGSYNEQFF. This chain joins TRBV2 and TRBJ2-1, with D possibly matching TRBD1 (6 bases). Trimming stripped 8 bases from V and 1 base from J, with 12 bases between. The CDR3 spans 14 residues. Germline V gives CDR1 SNHLY, CDR2 FYNNEI.

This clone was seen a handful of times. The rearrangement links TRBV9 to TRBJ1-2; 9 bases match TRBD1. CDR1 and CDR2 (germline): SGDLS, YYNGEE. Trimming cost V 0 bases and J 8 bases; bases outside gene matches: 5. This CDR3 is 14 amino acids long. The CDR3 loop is CASSVGGQGYGYTF. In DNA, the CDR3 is TGTGCCAGCAGCGTAGGAGGACAGGGGTACGGCTACACCTTC.

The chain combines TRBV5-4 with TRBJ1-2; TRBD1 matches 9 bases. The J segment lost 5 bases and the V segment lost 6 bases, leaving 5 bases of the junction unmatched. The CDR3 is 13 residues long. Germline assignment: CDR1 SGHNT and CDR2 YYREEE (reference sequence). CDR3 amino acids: CASIPGTGYGYTF. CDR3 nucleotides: TGTGCCAGCATACCCGGGACAGGGTATGGCTACACCTTC.

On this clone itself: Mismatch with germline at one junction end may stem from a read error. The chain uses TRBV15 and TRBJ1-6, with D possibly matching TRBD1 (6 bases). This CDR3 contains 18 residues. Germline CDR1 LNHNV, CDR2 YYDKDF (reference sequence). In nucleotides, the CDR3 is TGTGCCACCAGCGGAAGAGAATGGGGGCGATCCTCTAATTCACCCCTCCACTTT. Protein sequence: CATSGREWGRSSNSPLHF.

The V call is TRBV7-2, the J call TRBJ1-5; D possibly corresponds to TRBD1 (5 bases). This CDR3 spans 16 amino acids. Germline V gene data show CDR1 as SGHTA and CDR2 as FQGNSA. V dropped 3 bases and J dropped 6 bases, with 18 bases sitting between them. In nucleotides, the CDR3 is TGTGCCAGCAGCTTGATGGGACGAGGGACGGCTCAGCCCCAGCATTTT. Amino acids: CASSLMGRGTAQPQHF.

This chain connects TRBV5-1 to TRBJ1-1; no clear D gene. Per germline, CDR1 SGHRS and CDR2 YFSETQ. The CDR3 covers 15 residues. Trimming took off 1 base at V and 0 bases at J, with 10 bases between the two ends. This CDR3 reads CASSLMQSLNTEAFF. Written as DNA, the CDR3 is TGCGCCAGCAGCTTGATGCAGTCCTTGAACACTGAAGCTTTCTTT.

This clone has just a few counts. The CDR3 here is CASQKEQGGQPQHF. Written as DNA, the CDR3 is TGTGCCAGCCAAAAAGAACAGGGGGGACAGCCCCAGCATTTT. V usage is TRBV2 and J usage is TRBJ1-5, with TRBD1 matching 8 bases. Looked up from germline, CDR1 is SNHLY and CDR2 is FYNNEI. CDR3 length: 14 amino acids. The V gene end was trimmed by 8 bases and the J gene end by 7 bases; junction bases not matched to a gene: 10.

The CDR3 reads CASSPEFGTSGGRDTQYF. CDR3 DNA: TGCGCCAGCAGCCCCGAATTTGGGACTAGCGGGGGACGAGATACGCAGTATTTT. The chain recombines TRBV5-1 with TRBJ2-3; 14 bases are shared with TRBD2. From germline, CDR1 is SGHRS and CDR2 YFSETQ. CDR3 size: 18 residues. The V and J ends lost 4 bases and 5 bases, in that order; junction bases with no gene match: 12.

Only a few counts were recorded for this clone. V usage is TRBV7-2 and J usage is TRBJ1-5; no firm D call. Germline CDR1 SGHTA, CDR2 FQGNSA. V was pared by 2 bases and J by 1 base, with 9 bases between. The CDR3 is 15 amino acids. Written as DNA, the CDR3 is TGTGCCAGCAGCTTATCCGTCGCAAGCAATCAGCCCCAGCATTTT. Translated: CASSLSVASNQPQHF.

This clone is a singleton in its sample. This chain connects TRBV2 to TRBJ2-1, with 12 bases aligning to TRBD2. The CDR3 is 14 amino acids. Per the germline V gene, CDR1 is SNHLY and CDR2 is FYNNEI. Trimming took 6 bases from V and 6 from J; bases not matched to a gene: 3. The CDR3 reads CASRLAGGSNEQFF. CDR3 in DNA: TGTGCCAGCAGGCTAGCGGGGGGGAGCAATGAGCAGTTCTTC. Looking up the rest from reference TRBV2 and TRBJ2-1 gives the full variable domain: EPEVTQTPSHQVTQMGQEVILRCVPISNHLYFYWYRQILGQKVEFLVSFYNNEISEKSEIFDDQFSVERPDGSNFTLKIRSTKLEDSAMYFCASRLAGGSNEQFFGPGTRLTVL.

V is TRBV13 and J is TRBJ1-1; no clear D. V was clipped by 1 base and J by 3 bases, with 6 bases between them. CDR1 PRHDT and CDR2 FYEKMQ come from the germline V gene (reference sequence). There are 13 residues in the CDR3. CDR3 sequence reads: CASSLEGDTEAFF. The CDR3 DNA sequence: TGTGCCAGCAGCTTAGAGGGAGACACTGAAGCTTTCTTT.

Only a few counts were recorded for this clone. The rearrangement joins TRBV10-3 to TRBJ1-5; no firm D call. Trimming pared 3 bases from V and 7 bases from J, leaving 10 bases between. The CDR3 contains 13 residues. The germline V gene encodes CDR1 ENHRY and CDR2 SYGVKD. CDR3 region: CAISDGDEQPQHF. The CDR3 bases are TGTGCCATCAGTGATGGGGATGAGCAGCCCCAGCATTTT.

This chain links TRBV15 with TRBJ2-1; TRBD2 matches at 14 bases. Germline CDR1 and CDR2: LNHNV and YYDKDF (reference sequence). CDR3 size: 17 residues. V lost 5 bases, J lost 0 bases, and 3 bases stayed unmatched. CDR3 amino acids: CATSGGLAGGSYNEQFF. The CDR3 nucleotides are TGTGCCACCAGCGGAGGACTAGCGGGGGGCTCCTACAATGAGCAGTTCTTC.

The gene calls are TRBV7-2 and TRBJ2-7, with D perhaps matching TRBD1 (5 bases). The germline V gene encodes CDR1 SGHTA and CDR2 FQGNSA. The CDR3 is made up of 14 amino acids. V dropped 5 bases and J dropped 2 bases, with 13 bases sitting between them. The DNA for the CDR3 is TGTGCCAGCAGCACAGGCCAGGAAACCTACGAGCAGTACTTC. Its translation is CASSTGQETYEQYF.

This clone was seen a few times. CDR3 loop: CASSLGGTMNEQFF. In DNA form, the CDR3 reads TGTGCCAGCAGCTTAGGGGGGACAATGAATGAGCAGTTCTTC. This chain uses TRBV7-2 with TRBJ2-1, with a tentative D call TRBD1 (6 bases). CDR3 length: 14 residues. The germline V gene encodes CDR1 SGHTA and CDR2 FQGNSA. Trimming shortened V by 1 base and J by 7 bases, and 11 bases separated the two germline ends.

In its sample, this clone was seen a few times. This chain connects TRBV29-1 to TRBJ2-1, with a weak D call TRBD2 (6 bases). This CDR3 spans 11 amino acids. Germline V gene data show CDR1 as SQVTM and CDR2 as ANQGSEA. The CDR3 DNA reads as TGCAGTCTCAGGAGGGCCAATGAGCAGTTCTTC. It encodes CSLRRANEQFF.

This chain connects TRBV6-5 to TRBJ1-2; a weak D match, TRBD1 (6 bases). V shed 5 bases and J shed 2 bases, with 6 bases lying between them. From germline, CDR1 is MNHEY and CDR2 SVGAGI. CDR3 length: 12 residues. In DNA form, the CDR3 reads TGTGCCAGCAGTGACAGGAACTATGGCTACACCTTC. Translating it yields CASSDRNYGYTF.